The rows below give T cell receptor beta chains drawn from one sample of a study of blood T cell repertoires in COVID-19. Generated by immunoSEQ multiplex PCR, the TCRdb table keeps only in-frame clones and is missing some. The data show approximately 200,000 clones, approximately 86% seen once. What was sequenced was PBMCs or T cells enriched from blood (not recorded which). These receptors were taken from a woman aged 25 to 39 who had been exposed to COVID-19. CDR3s include the opening cysteine and the closing phenylalanine or tryptophan. The order of the fields is V gene, J gene, clone size, D gene, CDR3 DNA, CDR3 protein. D genes are given only for firm matches. Clone size is shown for a subset of rows, as once, few, many or a class of expanded clone.

TRBV28	TRBJ1-1	NA	TRBD1	TGTGCCAGCAGCCGTGGGGGGTACTCCCGGGACAGGGGGAGCACTGAAGCTTTCTTT	CASSRGGYSRDRGSTEAFF
TRBV7-6	TRBJ2-7	NA	TRBD1	TGTGCCAGCAGTCGACCTACAGGGGCTAACACCTACGAGCAGTACTTC	CASSRPTGANTYEQYF
TRBV5-4	TRBJ2-2	NA	TRBD1	TGTGCCAGCAGCTTCCGGGACAGGGGTACCGGGGAGCTGTTTTTT	CASSFRDRGTGELFF
TRBV9	TRBJ1-5	NA	NA	TGTGCCAGCTCACGGGGGGCAGGGGATAGCAATCAGCCCCAGCATTTT	CASSRGAGDSNQPQHF
TRBV9	TRBJ2-4	NA	TRBD1	TGTGCCAGCAGCGTAGAGGTCGGACAGGGGGGAAACATTCAGTACTTC	CASSVEVGQGGNIQYF
TRBV5-8	TRBJ1-4	NA	NA	TGTGCCAGCAGCTTGGATGGGGGGACTAATGAAAAACTGTTTTTT	CASSLDGGTNEKLFF
TRBV2	TRBJ2-7	NA	NA	TGTGCCAGCAGTGAAGGTGCCAGCTCCTACGAGCAGTACTTC	CASSEGASSYEQYF
TRBV13	TRBJ1-1	NA	TRBD1	TGTGCCAGCAGCATTGACAGGGTGAGCACTGAAGCTTTCTTT	CASSIDRVSTEAFF
TRBV9	TRBJ2-2	NA	NA	TGTGCCAGCAGCGTAGAGGGGGTAGGGACCGGGGAGCTGTTTTTT	CASSVEGVGTGELFF
TRBV7-2	TRBJ1-1	NA	TRBD1	TGTGCCAGCAGCTTATACGCAGGGGGCACTGAAGCTTTCTTT	CASSLYAGGTEAFF
TRBV11-2	TRBJ2-2	NA	TRBD2	TGTGCCAGCAGCGACGTGTCTAGCGGGGACGGGGAGCTGTTTTTT	CASSDVSSGDGELFF
TRBV5-1	TRBJ1-2	NA	NA	TGCGCCAGCAGCTTTGAAACAATACCCTCCGATGGCTACACCTTC	CASSFETIPSDGYTF
TRBV3-1/TRBV3-2	TRBJ1-1	NA	TRBD1	TGTGCCAGCAGCCAACGTGGACAGGCCACTGAAGCTTTCTTT	CASSQRGQATEAFF
TRBV10-3	TRBJ1-2	once	TRBD1	TGTGCCATCAGTGACTACAGGGGGGAAGGCTACACCTTC	CAISDYRGEGYTF
TRBV6-1	TRBJ2-1	once	NA	TGTGCCAGCAGTGACCCAGGGACATCCAGAGAGCAGTTCTTC	CASSDPGTSREQFF
TRBV10-3	TRBJ2-3	NA	TRBD1	TGTGCCTCAAGGCCCGGGACAGGGCTCACAGATACGCAGTATTTT	CASRPGTGLTDTQYF
TRBV3-1/TRBV3-2	TRBJ1-2	NA	NA	TGTGCCAGCAGCCAAGATCGGGGGTCAGGTCGGGGCTACACCTTC	CASSQDRGSGRGYTF
TRBV11-3	TRBJ2-3	NA	NA	TGTGCCAGCAGCGTCAGATCGAGCGAGTCCGATACGCAGTATTTT	CASSVRSSESDTQYF
TRBV15	TRBJ2-3	NA	TRBD1	TGTGCCACCAGCGGGGGACAGGTCACAGATACGCAGTATTTT	CATSGGQVTDTQYF
TRBV7-7	TRBJ2-2	NA	NA	TGTGCCAGCAGCCCGAGGGGAGGCACCGGGGAGCTGTTTTTT	CASSPRGGTGELFF
TRBV29-1	TRBJ2-7	NA	NA	TGCAGCGTTGAAGACTACAGCGAGCAGTACTTC	CSVEDYSEQYF
TRBV5-1	TRBJ1-1	NA	NA	TGCGCCAGCAGCTTGACTGACATGAACACTGAAGCTTTCTTT	CASSLTDMNTEAFF
TRBV7-6	TRBJ1-1	NA	TRBD1	TGTGCCAGCAGCCCTGGGACAGGGGGTGTCACTGAAGCTTTCTTT	CASSPGTGGVTEAFF
TRBV4-1	TRBJ1-2	NA	TRBD1	TGCGCCAGCAGCCAAGAACATTTGACAGGGGTGGACTATGGCTACACCTTC	CASSQEHLTGVDYGYTF
TRBV5-1	TRBJ2-3	NA	NA	TGCGCCAGCCTCAAGGAGCAAGTCACAGATACGCAGTATTTT	CASLKEQVTDTQYF
TRBV27	TRBJ1-6	NA	NA	TGTGCCAGCAGTGAGGTTGTGGACAGACCCAATTCACCCCTCCACTTT	CASSEVVDRPNSPLHF
TRBV24-1	TRBJ1-5	NA	NA	TGTGCCACCAGTGAGGGCCAGGGTGAAGGGAATCAGCCCCAGCATTTT	CATSEGQGEGNQPQHF
TRBV2	TRBJ2-2	few	TRBD2	TGTGCCAGCAGTGAGCACGGCGGGGGGTCCCCCGGGGAGCTGTTTTTT	CASSEHGGGSPGELFF
TRBV24-1	TRBJ1-5	NA	TRBD1	TGTGCCACCAGTGACTCCGGGACAGGGATTCAGCCCCAGCATTTT	CATSDSGTGIQPQHF
TRBV10-3	TRBJ1-4	once	TRBD1	TGTGCCATCAGTAGACAGGGGGGCATGACTAATGAAAAACTGTTTTTT	CAISRQGGMTNEKLFF
TRBV18	TRBJ2-1	NA	TRBD2	TGTGCCAGCTCACCAAGTGGGCTAGCGGGGGGGCAGCAGTTCTTC	CASSPSGLAGGQQFF
TRBV7-2	TRBJ2-3	NA	NA	TGTGCCAGCAGCTTAGTCCCAGGGCGGAGGGCAGATACGCAGTATTTT	CASSLVPGRRADTQYF
TRBV27	TRBJ1-2	NA	TRBD1	TGTGCCAGCAGTATATCGACAGGGTATCTGGGTGGCTACACCTTC	CASSISTGYLGGYTF
TRBV29-1	TRBJ1-1	NA	NA	TGCAGCGTGGAACAGAAACTATTGAACACTGAAGCTTTCTTT	CSVEQKLLNTEAFF
TRBV28	TRBJ1-1	NA	TRBD1	TGTGCCAGCAGTTCCTCGGGACAGGGGGCGACTGAAGCTTTCTTT	CASSSSGQGATEAFF
TRBV19	TRBJ1-5	NA	TRBD1	TGTGCCAGTAGTATAATCGCCGTGACAGGGGCGCGCGGTCAGCCCCAGCATTTT	CASSIIAVTGARGQPQHF
TRBV29-1	TRBJ2-5	NA	NA	TGCAGCGTGTCGTTTGGGCAGATCCAAGAGACCCAGTACTTC	CSVSFGQIQETQYF